The clone carrying this TCR beta chain was counted only a few times. Its antigen is as yet unknown. This sample stems from a study of cytomegalovirus exposure and HLA in healthy donors. Study-wide results and limits: The authors later found most CMV-associated TCR beta chains appeared HLA-restricted. An analysis was carried out at a later point. It showed that HLA-associated TCR beta chains were more clonally expanded than equally common non-associated chains. Earlier results showed most TCR beta V segments being productive about 90% or about 30% of the time. The dataset shows that most TCR sequences were rare, while some public TCRs occurred in many donors.

PCR used 60 Vbeta primers and 13 Jbeta primers. Using immunoSEQ multiplex PCR, the repertoire was profiled, and TCRdb retains in-frame clones only, with some absent. The data contain fewer than 200,000 clones, about 13% of them singletons. Per the germline V gene, CDR1 is MNHEY and CDR2 is SVGAGI. With V trimmed by 2 bases and J by 6 bases, 10 bases remained unmatched. This CDR3 contains 16 residues. V and J are TRBV6-5 and TRBJ1-2; 9 nucleotides line up with TRBD1. Sequenced sample: PBMCs. This TCR was recovered from a man aged 50 to 59 in good health and CMV-seropositive. The CDR3 nucleotides are TGTGCCAGCAGTTACGGCCAAAGGACAGGGGTTGATGGCTACACCTTC. Translated: CASSYGQRTGVDGYTF.